This paragraph reports one T cell receptor beta chain. PCR was performed using 60 Vbeta and 13 Jbeta primers. Repertoires were generated with immunoSEQ multiplex PCR, while TCRdb's copy carries only in-frame clones and drops some. The sample consists of about 120,000 clones, over 75% of them appearing once. These data are taken from a study of cytomegalovirus exposure and HLA in healthy donors. Per the germline V gene, CDR1 is SGHAT and CDR2 is FQNNGV. V lost 5 bases, J lost 5 bases, and 9 bases stayed unmatched. The CDR3 is 15 amino acids. The source material was PBMCs. The clonotype originates from a man aged 40-49 years in good health and CMV-seropositive. J is TRBJ2-5 and V is TRBV11-2; 9 bases fit TRBD2. The CDR3 loop is CASSLRGGGAETQYF. In nucleotides, the CDR3 is TGTGCCAGCAGCCTACGTGGCGGGGGGGCGGAGACCCAGTACTTC.